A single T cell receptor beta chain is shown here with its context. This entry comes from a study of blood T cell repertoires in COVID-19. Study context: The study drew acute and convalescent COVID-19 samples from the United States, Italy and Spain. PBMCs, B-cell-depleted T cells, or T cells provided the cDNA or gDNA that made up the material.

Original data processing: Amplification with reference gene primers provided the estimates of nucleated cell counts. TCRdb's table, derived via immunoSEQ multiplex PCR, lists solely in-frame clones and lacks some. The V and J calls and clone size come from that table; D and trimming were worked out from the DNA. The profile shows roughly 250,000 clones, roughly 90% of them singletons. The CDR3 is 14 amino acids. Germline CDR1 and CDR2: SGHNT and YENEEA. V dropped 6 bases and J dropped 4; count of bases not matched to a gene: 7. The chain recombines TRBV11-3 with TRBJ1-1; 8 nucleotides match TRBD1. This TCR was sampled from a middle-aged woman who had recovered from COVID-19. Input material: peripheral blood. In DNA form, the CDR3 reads TGTGCCAGCAGTTACCTCGGACAGGGCACTGAAGCTTTCTTT. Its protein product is CASSYLGQGTEAFF.